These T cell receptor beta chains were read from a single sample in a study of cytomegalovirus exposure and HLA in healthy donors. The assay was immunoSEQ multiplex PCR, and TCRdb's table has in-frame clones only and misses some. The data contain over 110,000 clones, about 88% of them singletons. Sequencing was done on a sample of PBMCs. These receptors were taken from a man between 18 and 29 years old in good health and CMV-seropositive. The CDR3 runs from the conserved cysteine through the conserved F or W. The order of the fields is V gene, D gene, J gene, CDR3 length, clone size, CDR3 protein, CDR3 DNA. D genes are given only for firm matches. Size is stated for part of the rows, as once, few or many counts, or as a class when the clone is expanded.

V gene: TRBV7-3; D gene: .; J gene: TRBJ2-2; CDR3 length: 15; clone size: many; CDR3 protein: CASSLTGSSNGELFF; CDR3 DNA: TGTGCCAGCAGCTTAACCGGGAGTTCGAACGGGGAGCTGTTTTTT
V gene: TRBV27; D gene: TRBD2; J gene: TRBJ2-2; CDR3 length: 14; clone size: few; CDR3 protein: CASRRGGDTGELFF; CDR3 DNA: TGTGCCAGCCGTCGGGGAGGGGACACCGGGGAGCTGTTTTTT
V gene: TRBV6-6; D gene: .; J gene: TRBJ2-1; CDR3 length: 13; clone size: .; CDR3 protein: CASYLGGYNEQFF; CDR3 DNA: TGTGCCAGCTATTTGGGGGGCTACAATGAGCAGTTCTTC
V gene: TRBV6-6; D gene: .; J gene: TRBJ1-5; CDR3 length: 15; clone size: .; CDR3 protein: CASSSVFGGNQPQHF; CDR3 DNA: TGTGCCAGCAGTTCCGTTTTCGGGGGGAATCAGCCCCAGCATTTT
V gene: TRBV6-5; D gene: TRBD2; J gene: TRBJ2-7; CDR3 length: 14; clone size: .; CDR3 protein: CASTPGLASYEQYF; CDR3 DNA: TGTGCCAGCACCCCGGGACTAGCGTCCTACGAGCAGTACTTC
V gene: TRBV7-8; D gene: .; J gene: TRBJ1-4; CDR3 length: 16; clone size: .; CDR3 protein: CASSYGPLGGDEKLFF; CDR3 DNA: TGTGCCAGCAGCTACGGACCCTTGGGGGGGGACGAAAAACTGTTTTTT
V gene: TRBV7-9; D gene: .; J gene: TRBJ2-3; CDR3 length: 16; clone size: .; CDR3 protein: CASSLEELSRTDTQYF; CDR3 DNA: TGTGCCAGCAGCTTAGAGGAACTTTCTAGAACAGATACGCAGTATTTT
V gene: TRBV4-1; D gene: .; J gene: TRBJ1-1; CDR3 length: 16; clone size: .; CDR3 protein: CASSQDPNRRHTEAFF; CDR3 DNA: TGCGCCAGCAGCCAAGACCCCAACAGGCGGCACACTGAAGCTTTCTTT
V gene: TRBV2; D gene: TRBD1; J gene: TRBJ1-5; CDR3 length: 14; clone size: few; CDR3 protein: CASSVPGGRNPQHF; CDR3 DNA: TGTGCCAGCAGTGTTCCAGGGGGCCGCAACCCCCAGCATTTT
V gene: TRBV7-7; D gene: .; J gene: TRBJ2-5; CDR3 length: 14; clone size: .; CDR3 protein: CASSSGGTAETQYF; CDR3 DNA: TGTGCCAGCAGCTCTGGCGGAACGGCAGAGACCCAGTACTTC
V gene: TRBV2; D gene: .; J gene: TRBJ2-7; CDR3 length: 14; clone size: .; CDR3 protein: CAITKRRSSYEQYF; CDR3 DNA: TGTGCCATTACAAAGCGCCGAAGCTCCTACGAGCAGTACTTC
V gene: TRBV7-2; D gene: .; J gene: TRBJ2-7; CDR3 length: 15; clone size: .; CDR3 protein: CASSPRDSWTYEQYF; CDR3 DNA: TGTGCCAGCAGCCCCCGGGACTCATGGACCTACGAGCAGTACTTC
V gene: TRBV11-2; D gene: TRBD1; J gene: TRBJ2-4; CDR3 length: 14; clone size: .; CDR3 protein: CASSPTGDKNIQYF; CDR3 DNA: TGTGCCAGCAGCCCCACAGGGGACAAAAACATTCAGTACTTC
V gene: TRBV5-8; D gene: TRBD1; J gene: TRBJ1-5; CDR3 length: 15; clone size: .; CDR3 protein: CASSLKGQGNQPQHF; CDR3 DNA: TGTGCCAGCAGCTTAAAGGGACAGGGCAATCAGCCCCAGCATTTT
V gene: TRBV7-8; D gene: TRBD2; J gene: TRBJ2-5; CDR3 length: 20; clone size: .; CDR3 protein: CASSLPLYPGGRVTQETQYF; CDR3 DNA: TGTGCCAGCAGCTTACCCCTCTACCCCGGCGGGAGAGTAACGCAAGAGACCCAGTACTTC
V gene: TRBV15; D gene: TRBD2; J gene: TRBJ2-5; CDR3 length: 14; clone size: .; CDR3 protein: CATSFAGGLETQYF; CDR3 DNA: TGTGCCACCAGCTTCGCGGGGGGCTTGGAGACCCAGTACTTC
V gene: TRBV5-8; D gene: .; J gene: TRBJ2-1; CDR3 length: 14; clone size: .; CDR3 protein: CASSLTGLYNEQFF; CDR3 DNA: TGTGCCAGCAGCTTGACCGGACTTTACAATGAGCAGTTCTTC
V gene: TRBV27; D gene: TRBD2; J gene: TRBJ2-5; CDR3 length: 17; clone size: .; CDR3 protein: CASSLAFGTSGQETQYF; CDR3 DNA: TGTGCCAGCAGCTTAGCGTTCGGGACTAGCGGACAAGAGACCCAGTACTTC
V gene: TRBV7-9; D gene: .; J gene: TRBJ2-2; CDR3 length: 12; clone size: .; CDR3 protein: CASSLIDGELFF; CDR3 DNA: TGTGCCAGCAGCTTAATAGACGGGGAGCTGTTTTTT
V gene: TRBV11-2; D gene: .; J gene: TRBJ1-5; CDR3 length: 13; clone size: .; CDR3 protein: CASSLVGDQPQHF; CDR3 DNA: TGTGCCAGCAGCTTAGTCGGGGATCAGCCCCAGCATTTT
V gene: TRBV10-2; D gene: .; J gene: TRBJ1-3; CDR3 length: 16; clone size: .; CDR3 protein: CASSDEGLGSGNTIYF; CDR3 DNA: TGCGCCAGCAGTGATGAGGGATTGGGCTCTGGAAACACCATATATTTT
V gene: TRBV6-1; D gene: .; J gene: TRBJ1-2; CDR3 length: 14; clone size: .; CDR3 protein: CASSQTTGVGGYTF; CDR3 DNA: TGTGCCAGCAGCCAAACTACAGGAGTCGGTGGCTACACCTTC
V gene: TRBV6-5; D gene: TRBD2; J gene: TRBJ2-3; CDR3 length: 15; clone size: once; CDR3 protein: CASSQSGGVGDTQYF; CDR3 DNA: TGTGCCAGCAGCCAAAGCGGGGGCGTCGGAGATACGCAGTATTTT
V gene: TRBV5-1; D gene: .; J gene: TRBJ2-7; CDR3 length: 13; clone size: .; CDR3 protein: CASSWGVGYEQYF; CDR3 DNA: TGCGCCAGCAGCTGGGGGGTAGGGTACGAGCAGTACTTC
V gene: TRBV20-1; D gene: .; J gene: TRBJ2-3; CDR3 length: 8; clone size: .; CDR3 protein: CSVGGQYF; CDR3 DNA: TGCAGTGTAGGAGGGCAGTATTTT
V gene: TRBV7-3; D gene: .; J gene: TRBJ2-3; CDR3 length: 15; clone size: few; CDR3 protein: CASSRTQGSTDTQYF; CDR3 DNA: TGTGCCAGCAGCCGTACACAGGGATCCACAGATACGCAGTATTTT
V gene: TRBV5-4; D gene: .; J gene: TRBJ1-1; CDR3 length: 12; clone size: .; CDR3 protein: CASSVDRSLGFF; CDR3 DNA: TGTGCCAGCAGCGTAGACAGGTCCTTAGGTTTCTTT
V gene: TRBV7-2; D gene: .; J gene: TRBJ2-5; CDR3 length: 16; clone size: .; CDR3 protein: CASSPTGTLYQETQYF; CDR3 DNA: TGTGCCAGCAGCCCTACCGGGACTCTGTACCAAGAGACCCAGTACTTC
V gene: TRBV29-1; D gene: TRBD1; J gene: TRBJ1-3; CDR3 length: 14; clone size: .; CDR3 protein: CSVADRDSGNTIYF; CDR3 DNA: TGCAGCGTTGCTGACAGGGACTCTGGAAACACCATATATTTT
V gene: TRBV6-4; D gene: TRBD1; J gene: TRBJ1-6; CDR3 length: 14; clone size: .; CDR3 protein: CASSTGTGGSPLHF; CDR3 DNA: TGTGCCAGCAGCACCGGGACAGGGGGTTCACCCCTCCACTTT
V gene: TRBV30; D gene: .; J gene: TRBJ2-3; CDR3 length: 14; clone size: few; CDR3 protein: CAWRRGQRSDTQYF; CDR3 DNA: TGTGCCTGGAGGCGGGGGCAAAGGTCAGATACGCAGTATTTT
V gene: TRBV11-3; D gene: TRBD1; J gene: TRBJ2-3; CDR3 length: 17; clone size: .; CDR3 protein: CASSQGTVSSSTDTQYF; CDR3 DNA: TGTGCCAGCAGCCAAGGGACAGTATCTTCTAGCACAGATACGCAGTATTTT
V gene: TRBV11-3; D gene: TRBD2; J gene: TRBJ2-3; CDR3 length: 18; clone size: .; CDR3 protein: CASSLDRVAGGPTDTQYF; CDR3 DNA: TGTGCCAGCAGCTTAGATCGGGTAGCGGGAGGCCCCACAGATACGCAGTATTTT
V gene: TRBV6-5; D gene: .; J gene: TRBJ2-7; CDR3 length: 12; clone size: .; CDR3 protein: CASREGRREQYF; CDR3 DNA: TGTGCCAGCAGGGAGGGACGGCGAGAGCAGTACTTC
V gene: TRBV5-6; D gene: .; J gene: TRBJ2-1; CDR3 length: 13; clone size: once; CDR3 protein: CASSPMTSNEQFF; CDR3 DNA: TGTGCCAGCAGCCCGATGACTAGCAATGAGCAGTTCTTC
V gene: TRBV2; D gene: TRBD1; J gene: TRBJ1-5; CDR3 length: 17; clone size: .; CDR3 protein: CASSRPNDRASNQPQHF; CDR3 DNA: TGTGCCAGCAGTCGCCCTAACGACAGGGCAAGCAATCAGCCCCAGCATTTT
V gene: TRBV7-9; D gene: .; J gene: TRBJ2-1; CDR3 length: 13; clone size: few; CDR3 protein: CASSHPTQDEQFF; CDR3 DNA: TGTGCCAGCAGCCACCCCACCCAGGATGAGCAGTTCTTC
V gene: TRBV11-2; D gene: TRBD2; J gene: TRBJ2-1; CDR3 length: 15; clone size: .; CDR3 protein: CASKIGPGGSNEQFF; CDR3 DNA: TGTGCCAGCAAAATTGGGCCGGGCGGGAGCAATGAGCAGTTCTTC
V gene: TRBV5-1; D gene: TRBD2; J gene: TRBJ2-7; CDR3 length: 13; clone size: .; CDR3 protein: CASSLAAGNEQYF; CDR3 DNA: TGCGCCAGCAGCTTGGCAGCGGGGAACGAGCAGTACTTC
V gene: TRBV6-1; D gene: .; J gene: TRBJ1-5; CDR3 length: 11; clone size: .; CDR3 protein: CANGSNQPQHF; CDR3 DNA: TGTGCCAACGGGAGCAATCAGCCCCAGCATTTT
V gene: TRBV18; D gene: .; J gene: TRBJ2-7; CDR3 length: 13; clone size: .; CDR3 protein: CASSPGTRYEQYF; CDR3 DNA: TGTGCCAGCTCACCAGGGACAAGGTACGAGCAGTACTTC
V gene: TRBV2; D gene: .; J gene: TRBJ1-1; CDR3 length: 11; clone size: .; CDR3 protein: CASSGDTEAFF; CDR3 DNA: TGTGCCAGCAGTGGCGACACTGAAGCTTTCTTT
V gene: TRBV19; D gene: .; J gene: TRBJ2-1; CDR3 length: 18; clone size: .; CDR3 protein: CASSPPGVRRGAYNEQFF; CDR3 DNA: TGTGCCAGTAGCCCACCTGGCGTTAGGAGGGGCGCCTACAATGAGCAGTTCTTC
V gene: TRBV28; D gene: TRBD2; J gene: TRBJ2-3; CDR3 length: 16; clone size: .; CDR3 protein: CASSTSLPGGVDTQYF; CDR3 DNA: TGTGCCAGCAGCACCTCCCTCCCGGGAGGAGTAGATACGCAGTATTTT
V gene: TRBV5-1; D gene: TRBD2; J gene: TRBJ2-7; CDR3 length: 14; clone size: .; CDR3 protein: CASSLAGGVYEQYF; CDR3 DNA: TGCGCCAGCAGCTTGGCGGGAGGGGTCTACGAGCAGTACTTC
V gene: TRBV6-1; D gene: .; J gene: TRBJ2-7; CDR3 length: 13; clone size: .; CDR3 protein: CASSEFGAYEQYF; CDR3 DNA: TGTGCCAGCAGTGAGTTCGGGGCCTACGAGCAGTACTTC